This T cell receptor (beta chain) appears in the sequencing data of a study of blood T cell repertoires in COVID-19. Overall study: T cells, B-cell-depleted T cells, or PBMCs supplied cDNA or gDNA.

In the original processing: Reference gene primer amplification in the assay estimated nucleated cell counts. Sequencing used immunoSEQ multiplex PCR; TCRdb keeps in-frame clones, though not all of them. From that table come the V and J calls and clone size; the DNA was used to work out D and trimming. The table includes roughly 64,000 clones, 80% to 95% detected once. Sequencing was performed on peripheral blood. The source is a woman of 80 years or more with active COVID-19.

For the CDR3, the DNA is TGTGCCAGCAGCCACCCCGGGGGGTCGAATGGCTACACCTTC. Translated: CASSHPGGSNGYTF. J is TRBJ1-2 and V is TRBV6-6; D might be TRBD1 (5 bases). In germline, CDR1 is MNHNY, CDR2 SVGAGI (reference sequence). This CDR3 is 14 amino acids long. Trimming left V 6 bases short and J 6 bases short, with 17 bases between.